This T cell receptor beta chain comes out of a study of T cells in tumors after PD-1 blockade. This CDR3 has 14 amino acids. Trimming removed 6 bases from V and 5 bases from J; junction bases left unmatched: 7. Germline CDR1 is MGHRA and CDR2 is YSYEKL. Data came from immunoSEQ multiplex PCR; TCRdb stores just in-frame clones and leaves some out. The table shows about 1,500 clones, with about 75% occurring only once. The TCR was taken from a human donor with basal cell carcinoma. V gene TRBV4-1 combines with J gene TRBJ2-5, with TRBD1 identical over 9 bases. The material was tumor tissue, obtained after anti-PD-1 treatment. This CDR3 is CASRSGTGSETQYF. The CDR3 DNA is TGCGCCAGCAGGTCCGGGACAGGGAGCGAGACCCAGTACTTC.